This T cell receptor (beta chain) came from a study of identical twins. Study-level results: Some out-of-frame alpha sequences were shared by twins, and these showed excess low generation probability.

V lost 5 bases to trimming and J lost 5 bases, with 13 bases between them. The CDR3 length is 13 residues. Germline V lookup: CDR1 MGHDK, CDR2 SYGVNS. Concerning this clonotype itself: Its cognate antigen is unknown.

In TCRdb, the 5' RACE reads were re-called with MiXCR into one record per CDR3 protein. The table records 250,000 or so distinct CDR3 sequences, about 7% of them present only once. These same data were also listed under a study on yellow fever vaccine responses in identical twins.

The clonotype originates from a woman aged 18-29 years in good health. Sequencing was performed on memory (CD45RO+) T cells sorted from blood. The V call is TRBV25-1, the J call TRBJ2-7; TRBD2 might be the D (6 bases). CDR3 region: CASSPQRLDEQYF. CDR3 DNA: TGTGCCAGCAGTCCGCAGCGACTAGACGAGCAGTACTTC.